This T cell receptor beta chain comes out of a study of T cell repertoires in cytomegalovirus infection. Study at large: CMV epitopes that were recently identified and HLA-C-restricted were used alongside well-studied HLA-B-restricted ones. A matching HLA type, together with CMV infection, was signaled by public TCR beta signatures.

The CDR3 is made up of 14 amino acids. With 5 bases removed from V and 5 bases from J, the gap between germline ends came to 15 bases. Notes on the study in general: What dominated the ex vivo response were HLA-C-restricted CMV-specific TCR beta clonotypes. Cumulative frequency (of public TCR beta family members) identified carriers of CMV plus the relevant HLA.

This clonotype was detected only a few times. The antigen is undetermined. TCRdb analysed the reads with MiXCR anew, one entry per CDR3 protein. The sample yields roughly 920,000 distinct CDR3 sequences, around 31% seen once. The chain has TRBV12-3 or TRBV12-4 and TRBJ2-5; possible D gene TRBD1, 5 bases. The sequence was obtained from a human donor in good health (CMV status not recorded). Some clones in this sample may be carry-over from other donors' samples. The input for sequencing was cultured CD8+ T cells from PBMCs, taken from culture after CMV antigen stimulation. The CDR3 loop is CASSPVGVLETQYF. The CDR3, as DNA: TGTGCCAGCAGTCCGGTAGGGGTATTGGAGACCCAGTACTTC.